Listed below are T cell receptor beta chains from one sample, sequenced in a study of patients and donors after allogeneic stem cell transplantation. TCRdb called the RT-PCR reads again in MiXCR, with one record for every CDR3 protein. Of about 410,000 distinct CDR3 sequences in the sample, roughly 17% were seen once. Sequencing was done on a sample of blood, either unsorted or a sorted T cell fraction (not recorded which). These receptors all stem from a human donor who was either an allogeneic HSCT recipient or a stem cell or donor lymphocyte infusion donor (not recorded which). It is not recorded whose cells these are; they may come from a transplant donor. Both conserved end residues are part of each CDR3. Fields, in order: CDR3 protein, CDR3 DNA, clone size, D gene, CDR3 length, J gene, V gene. The D gene is left open where the match is weak. Part of the rows lack a size; the others show once, few, many or a class for expanded clones.

CASSYEDRVFNEQFF	TGTGCCAGCAGTTACGAGGACAGGGTTTTCAATGAGCAGTTCTTC	few	TRBD1	15	TRBJ2-1	TRBV6-2/TRBV6-3
CASRDRLDSYEQYF	TGTGCCAGCAGGGACAGACTCGACTCCTACGAGCAGTACTTC	-	-	14	TRBJ2-7	TRBV27
CASSFSGGDYEQYF	TGTGCCAGCAGCTTCAGCGGGGGGGACTACGAGCAGTACTTC	-	TRBD2	14	TRBJ2-7	TRBV7-2
CASSPYRGRIYEQYF	TGTGCCAGCAGTCCCTACAGGGGCCGAATATACGAGCAGTACTTC	-	TRBD1	15	TRBJ2-7	TRBV27
CASSQTGLAGNEQFF	TGCGCCAGCAGCCAAACTGGCCTAGCGGGCAATGAGCAGTTCTTC	few	TRBD2	15	TRBJ2-1	TRBV4-3
CASSQTFWTGGTDTQYF	TGCGCCAGCAGCCAAACGTTTTGGACAGGGGGAACAGATACGCAGTATTTT	-	TRBD1	17	TRBJ2-3	TRBV4-1
CASSLTVQGGYGYTF	TGTGCCAGCAGCCTTACGGTGCAGGGGGGCTATGGCTACACCTTC	once	TRBD1	15	TRBJ1-2	TRBV5-5
CASSSSSGSNSYEQYF	TGCGCCAGCAGCTCGTCTAGCGGGAGTAACTCCTACGAGCAGTACTTC	few	TRBD2	16	TRBJ2-7	TRBV4-1
CSARDSRQGGKSPLHF	TGCAGTGCTAGAGATTCACGGCAGGGAGGAAAATCACCCCTCCACTTT	many	-	16	TRBJ1-6	TRBV20-1
CASRDRNYGYTF	TGTGCCAGCAGAGACAGGAACTATGGCTACACCTTC	-	-	12	TRBJ1-2	TRBV25-1
CASSVDGLDGEQYF	TGTGCCAGCAGCGTGGACGGTTTGGATGGCGAGCAGTACTTC	-	-	14	TRBJ2-7	TRBV9
CATSRDIRTGGISDTQYF	TGTGCCACCAGCAGAGATATCAGGACAGGGGGGATCTCAGATACGCAGTATTTT	few	TRBD1	18	TRBJ2-3	TRBV15
CASSLDGSVALSANNEQFF	TGTGCCAGCAGCTTAGACGGGTCAGTTGCCCTAAGCGCAAACAATGAGCAGTTCTTC	-	-	19	TRBJ2-1	TRBV7-3
CASSLAPGLAGGTDTQYF	TGTGCCAGCAGTTTAGCGCCTGGACTAGCGGGAGGCACAGATACGCAGTATTTT	few	TRBD2	18	TRBJ2-3	TRBV12-3/TRBV12-4
CSARDRTGHTEAFF	TGCAGTGCTAGAGATCGGACAGGACACACTGAAGCTTTCTTT	-	TRBD1	14	TRBJ1-1	TRBV20-1
CASSHRVTNEQFF	TGTGCCAGCAGTCACAGGGTGACCAATGAGCAGTTCTTC	few	-	13	TRBJ2-1	TRBV25-1
CASSYRRTDGYTF	TGTGCCAGCAGTTACAGGCGTACGGATGGCTACACCTTC	few	-	13	TRBJ1-2	TRBV12-3/TRBV12-4
CSARDRYSLNTGELFF	TGCAGTGCTAGAGATCGATACTCCCTAAACACCGGGGAGCTGTTTTTT	-	-	16	TRBJ2-2	TRBV20-1
CASRGVPNTGELFF	TGTGCCAGCAGGGGGGTTCCGAACACCGGGGAGCTGTTTTTT	few	-	14	TRBJ2-2	TRBV2
CASSPRTGREQYF	TGTGCCAGCTCACCACGGACAGGGCGCGAGCAGTACTTC	-	TRBD1	13	TRBJ2-7	TRBV18
CAEGRGSEKTGNTIYF	TGTGCGGAGGGCAGGGGATCCGAAAAGACTGGAAACACCATATATTTT	-	-	16	TRBJ1-3	TRBV25-1
CASLGDRYNEQFF	TGTGCCAGCCTGGGAGACCGTTACAATGAGCAGTTCTTC	few	-	13	TRBJ2-1	TRBV2
CASKDNEQFF	TGTGCCAGCAAGGACAATGAGCAGTTCTTC	many	-	10	TRBJ2-1	TRBV2
CATSQHNEQFF	TGTGCCACCAGTCAGCACAATGAGCAGTTCTTC	few	-	11	TRBJ2-1	TRBV24-1
CSVEPRRQGSYNEQFF	TGCAGCGTTGAACCCCGCCGACAGGGGAGCTACAATGAGCAGTTCTTC	many	TRBD1	16	TRBJ2-1	TRBV29-1
CASSLLDRGSGNTIYF	TGTGCCAGCAGTTTACTTGACCGAGGCTCTGGAAACACCATATATTTT	-	-	16	TRBJ1-3	TRBV12-3/TRBV12-4
CASSQETGTQETQYF	TGCGCCAGCAGCCAAGAGACAGGGACCCAAGAGACCCAGTACTTC	-	TRBD1	15	TRBJ2-5	TRBV4-1
CASSLMSNQPQHF	TGTGCCAGCAGTTTAATGAGCAATCAGCCCCAGCATTTT	many	-	13	TRBJ1-5	TRBV12-3/TRBV12-4
CASSYAELGTNTGELFF	TGTGCCAGCAGTTACGCTGAGCTAGGGACGAACACCGGGGAGCTGTTTTTT	many	-	17	TRBJ2-2	TRBV6-2/TRBV6-3
CASSTRGRIGEQFF	TGTGCCAGCAGCACCAGGGGGCGAATAGGTGAGCAGTTCTTC	-	TRBD1	14	TRBJ2-1	TRBV7-6
CASTLKSQGYHNEQFF	TGTGCCAGCACTCTGAAGTCACAGGGGTACCACAATGAGCAGTTCTTC	-	TRBD1	16	TRBJ2-1	TRBV6-1
CSARDLLGSAPQDTQYF	TGCAGTGCTAGAGATCTGTTGGGAAGCGCACCGCAAGATACGCAGTATTTT	few	-	17	TRBJ2-3	TRBV20-1
CASFREWANTEAFF	TGTGCCAGCTTCCGGGAGTGGGCGAACACTGAAGCTTTCTTT	-	-	14	TRBJ1-1	TRBV7-9
CASSYTDSSDTQYF	TGTGCCAGCAGTTACACGGACAGCTCAGATACGCAGTATTTT	-	-	14	TRBJ2-3	TRBV6-5
CASSAGQVVYEQYF	TGCGCCAGCAGCGCGGGACAGGTCGTCTACGAGCAGTACTTC	-	TRBD1	14	TRBJ2-7	TRBV5-1
CASSLVFNRRNSPLHF	TGTGCCAGCAGCTTAGTCTTTAACAGGCGAAATTCACCCCTCCACTTT	-	-	16	TRBJ1-6	TRBV7-2
CASSPPTQRETPYNEQFF	TGCGCCAGCAGCCCACCAACACAGCGGGAGACCCCCTACAATGAGCAGTTCTTC	-	TRBD2	18	TRBJ2-1	TRBV5-1
CASSSGLVTDTQYF	TGTGCCAGCAGCTCTGGACTAGTAACAGATACGCAGTATTTT	-	TRBD2	14	TRBJ2-3	TRBV9
CASSQERGRKQFF	TGCGCCAGCAGCCAAGAACGGGGGAGGAAGCAGTTCTTC	few	-	13	TRBJ2-1	TRBV4-3
CASSPTGLSEAFF	TGTGCCAGCAGCCCGACCGGGCTGAGTGAAGCTTTCTTT	-	-	13	TRBJ1-1	TRBV5-6
CSAKLQGGNTIYF	TGCAGTGCAAAACTACAGGGTGGAAACACCATATATTTT	many	-	13	TRBJ1-3	TRBV20-1
CASSLAPTPLSYTF	TGTGCCAGCAGCTTGGCCCCGACACCTCTCAGCTACACCTTC	-	-	14	TRBJ1-2	TRBV5-6